The clone carrying this T cell receptor (beta chain) is a singleton in its sample. This sample stems from a study of kidney transplant recipient with SARS-CoV-2 infection. TCRdb analysed the reads with MiXCR anew, one entry per CDR3 protein. The sample carries fewer than 250,000 distinct CDR3 sequences, 29% recorded once. The CDR3 spans 14 residues. CDR1 and CDR2 (germline): MRHNA, SNTAGT. The ends were cut back, 0 bases at V and 10 bases at J, with 10 bases in the middle. The chain links TRBV6-4 to TRBJ1-6; tentatively, D is TRBD1 (6 bases). The TCR comes from a male patient in his thirties who had COVID-19 and was a kidney transplant recipient. Some T cells could come from the graft donor. The source material was a blood sample, sampled at baseline and on day 111 from a kidney transplant recipient. This chain's CDR3 is CASSDSGGRSPLHF. CDR3 nucleotides: TGTGCCAGCAGTGACTCTGGGGGGCGATCACCCCTCCACTTT.